The 21 T cell receptor beta chains given below trace back to one sample, sequenced in a study of T cells in Graves' hyperthyroidism and ophthalmopathy. The TCR beta CDR3 regions underwent amplification using RNA transcripts as the source. The HTBI primer set served for first-round RT-PCR of the TCR CDR3. TCRdb reanalysed the multiplex PCR reads using MiXCR and keeps one entry per CDR3 protein. This sample has nearly 600,000 distinct CDR3 sequences, with 13% to 15% found just once. Sequenced sample: blood. The source is a young woman with Graves' ophthalmopathy.

Notes on this clonotype: A much larger clone lies one base from this, so it may be a read error. This rearrangement joins TRBV7-2 to TRBJ2-6; possible D gene TRBD1, 6 bases. Germline CDR1 is SGHTA and CDR2 is FQGNSA. This CDR3 has 15 amino acids. DNA of the CDR3: TGTGCCAGCAGCTTCGACAGGTCTGGGGCCAACGTCCCGACTTTC. Protein sequence: CASSFDRSGANVPTF.

This clonotype was counted ten times or more. The genes are TRBV4-3 and TRBJ2-3; 8 positions match TRBD1. This CDR3 comprises 15 residues. The V and J ends lost 4 bases and 4 bases, in that order; junction bases with no gene match: 7. Per the germline V gene, CDR1 is LGHNA and CDR2 is YSLEER. The CDR3 spells CASSLSTGVADTQYF. The CDR3 nucleotides read TGCGCCAGCAGCCTTTCGACAGGGGTAGCAGATACGCAGTATTTT.

In the case of this clonotype: This CDR3 is missing its conserved last phenylalanine or tryptophan, likely due to a read error. J is TRBJ2-7 and V is TRBV7-9; D not certain. The CDR3 totals 13 residues. Germline lookup yields CDR1 SEHNR and CDR2 FQNEAQ (reference sequence). Deletions cut 2 bases from V and 2 bases from J, with 7 bases between. As DNA, the CDR3 is TGTGCCAGCAGCTTAATGGGGACCTACGAGCAGTACCTC. Translated: CASSLMGTYEQYL.

The rearrangement joins TRBV12-3 or TRBV12-4 to TRBJ2-3; the match to TRBD1 covers 8 bases. The trim removed 6 bases at V and 6 bases at J, leaving 8 bases unmatched. This CDR3 has 14 amino acids. The CDR3 here is CASSLDREKDTQYF. CDR3 sequence (DNA): TGTGCCAGCAGCTTGGACAGGGAGAAGGATACGCAGTATTTT.

This clonotype was counted many times. The rearrangement links TRBV4-2 to TRBJ2-1, with 9 bases matching TRBD1. Losses at the gene ends were 0 bases for V and 2 bases for J; bases not matched to a gene: 2. This CDR3 contains 16 residues. Looked up from germline, CDR1 is LGHNA and CDR2 is YNFKEQ. The CDR3 sequence is CASSQEDRGPYNEQFF. The CDR3 nucleotides are TGTGCCAGCAGCCAAGAGGACAGGGGCCCCTACAATGAGCAGTTCTTC.

The CDR3 loop is CATSDPGLAGTETQYF. In DNA form, the CDR3 reads TGTGCCACCAGTGACCCGGGACTAGCGGGAACAGAGACCCAGTACTTC. The chain couples TRBV24-1 to TRBJ2-5, with 13 bases matching TRBD2. The length of the CDR3 is 16 residues. Germline loops: CDR1 KGHDR, CDR2 SFDVKD. The ends lost 4 bases at V and 4 bases at J; junction bases unmatched: 5.

This clonotype was detected many times. The V call is TRBV28, the J call TRBJ2-7; D perhaps matches TRBD2 (5 bases). Looked up from germline, CDR1 is MDHEN and CDR2 is SYDVKM. The CDR3 covers 11 residues. Trimming stripped 6 bases from V and 9 bases from J, with 12 bases between. The CDR3 sequence: CASSRGDGQYF. The DNA for the CDR3 is TGTGCCAGCAGCCGGGGTGACGGGCAGTACTTC.

This clonotype has ten or more counts. CDR3 nucleotide sequence: TGTGCCAGCAGCTTCAATGTCGGGGCTTCGAACAATTCACCCCTCCACTTT. Amino acids: CASSFNVGASNNSPLHF. The V and J genes are TRBV13 and TRBJ1-6; D perhaps matches TRBD1 (5 bases). The CDR3 runs 17 residues. CDR1 and CDR2 from the germline V gene are PRHDT and FYEKMQ (reference sequence). V was pared by 3 bases and J by 7 bases, with 19 bases between.

The DNA of the CDR3 is TGTGCCAGCAGCCGGGAGACAGGGGGATCTGGAGGCTACACCTTC. Translating gives CASSRETGGSGGYTF. This sequence joins TRBV3-1 and TRBJ1-2; TRBD1 agrees at 9 bases. The germline V gene encodes CDR1 LGHDT and CDR2 YNNKEL (reference sequence). This CDR3 has 15 amino acids. J gave up 8 bases and V 4 bases, and 11 bases lay outside the gene matches.

This clonotype has just a few counts. For the CDR3, the DNA is TGTGCCAGCAGCTTATCGAGACCGAATCAGCCCCAGCATTTT. Protein: CASSLSRPNQPQHF. The chain combines TRBV7-2 with TRBJ1-5; D call uncertain. The length of the CDR3 is 14 residues. Germline assignment: CDR1 SGHTA and CDR2 FQGNSA. Trimming removed 2 bases at V and 4 bases at J, with 9 bases between.

This clonotype has at least ten counts. The gene calls are TRBV6-5 and TRBJ1-1; 9 bases map to TRBD1. CDR3 length: 15 amino acids. Germline V gene data show CDR1 as MNHEY and CDR2 as SVGAGI. The junction had 6 bases not matched to a gene; V was cut back by 0 bases and J by 7 bases. The CDR3 reads CASSYSYGTGSEAFF. In nucleotides, the CDR3 is TGTGCCAGCAGTTACTCGTACGGGACAGGGAGTGAAGCTTTCTTT.

V and J are TRBV6-5 and TRBJ2-1; D not resolved. Germline V CDR1 and CDR2: MNHEY, SVGAGI. The CDR3 extends over 19 amino acids. V shed 4 bases and J shed 2 bases, with 24 bases lying between them. CDR3 protein: CASSSQPGQSLSPYNEQFF. CDR3 nucleotides: TGTGCCAGCAGTTCACAACCGGGCCAGAGTTTGAGCCCCTACAATGAGCAGTTCTTC.

This clonotype was seen many times. V usage is TRBV6-5 and J usage is TRBJ1-1, with D perhaps matching TRBD1 (5 bases). The germline V gene has CDR1 MNHEY and CDR2 SVGAGI. CDR3 size: 15 residues. V was cut by 0 bases and J by 6 bases, with 14 bases left in between. CDR3 sequence reads: CASSYSEGLNAEAFF. The CDR3 nucleotides read TGTGCCAGCAGTTACTCGGAGGGGCTCAACGCTGAAGCTTTCTTT.

The chain employs TRBV6-5 and TRBJ1-5, with 7 bases lining up with TRBD1. The V and J ends lost 1 base and 4 bases, in that order; junction bases with no gene match: 7. Germline values: CDR1 MNHEY, CDR2 SVGAGI. The CDR3 is 16 residues long. Written as DNA, the CDR3 is TGTGCCAGCAGTTACTTAGAGGGACAGACAAATCAGCCCCAGCATTTT. The encoded protein is CASSYLEGQTNQPQHF.

This clonotype was counted ten times or more. This chain links TRBV7-9 with TRBJ2-2; D may correspond to TRBD1 or TRBD2 (5 bases each). Per the germline V gene, CDR1 is SEHNR and CDR2 is FQNEAQ (reference sequence). V lost 5 bases and J 0 bases, leaving 13 bases between the germline ends. The CDR3 length is 16 residues. CDR3 sequence reads: CASSEGPLSNTGELFF. The CDR3 DNA reads as TGTGCCAGCAGCGAGGGACCACTCTCGAACACCGGGGAGCTGTTTTTT.

This clonotype was found a few times. The CDR3 DNA is TGCAGTGCTCTCCGGACTAGCGGGAGGGCCTCGGCCAAAAACATTCAGTACTTC. It is translated as CSALRTSGRASAKNIQYF. The chain has TRBV20-1 and TRBJ2-4, with 15 bases lining up with TRBD2. Germline V gene data show CDR1 as DFQATT and CDR2 as SNEGSKA (reference sequence). The CDR3 sequence is 18 residues long. The ends lost 5 bases at V and 1 base at J; junction bases unmatched: 9.

This clonotype has a count of ten or more. The chain uses TRBV6-1 and TRBJ1-1; TRBD1 matches 7 bases. V dropped 7 bases and J dropped 8; count of bases not matched to a gene: 10. The CDR3 has 13 residues. Looked up from germline, CDR1 is MNHNS and CDR2 is SASEGT. CDR3 DNA: TGTGCCAGCACCAGGACAGGAGGGAGGGAAGCTTTCTTT. This codes for CASTRTGGREAFF.

Only one count was recorded for this clonotype. This rearrangement joins TRBV7-8 to TRBJ2-3; 10 bases line up with TRBD2. The V gene's germline CDR1 is SGHVS and CDR2 FQNEAQ. Trimming at V came to 3 bases and at J to 7 bases, leaving 7 bases not matched to a gene. The CDR3 has 15 amino acids. CDR3 DNA: TGTGCCAGCAGCTTCAATCTAGCGGGAGTACATACGCAGTATTTT. It specifies CASSFNLAGVHTQYF.

J is TRBJ1-5 and V is TRBV4-2; no clear D. CDR1 and CDR2 from the germline V gene are LGHNA and YNFKEQ. This CDR3 has 15 residues. V was pared by 0 bases and J by 1 base, with 7 bases between. The CDR3 coding sequence is TGTGCCAGCAGCCAAGAGATTCTGAGCAATCAGCCCCAGCATTTT. This sequence encodes CASSQEILSNQPQHF.

As for this clonotype: A clone one base away is much larger, so this may be a read error. J is TRBJ2-1 and V is TRBV4-3; TRBD2 aligns across 15 bases. Losses at the gene ends were 0 bases for V and 10 bases for J; bases not matched to a gene: 13. This CDR3 is 19 amino acids long. Germline CDR1 LGHNA, CDR2 YSLEER. CDR3 DNA sequence: TGCGCCAGCAGCCAAGATACGGGACTAGCGGGAGGTACTTCCTACGAGCAGTTCTTC. Translating gives CASSQDTGLAGGTSYEQFF.

This clonotype turned up a few times. The chain links TRBV20-1 to TRBJ1-1; unclear D gene. Germline assignment: CDR1 DFQATT and CDR2 SNEGSKA (reference sequence). Trimming took 0 bases from V and 9 from J, leaving 8 bases between them. CDR3 size: 11 residues. The CDR3 spells CSAREAGKAFF. Here the CDR3 DNA reads TGCAGTGCTAGAGAGGCCGGAAAAGCTTTCTTT.